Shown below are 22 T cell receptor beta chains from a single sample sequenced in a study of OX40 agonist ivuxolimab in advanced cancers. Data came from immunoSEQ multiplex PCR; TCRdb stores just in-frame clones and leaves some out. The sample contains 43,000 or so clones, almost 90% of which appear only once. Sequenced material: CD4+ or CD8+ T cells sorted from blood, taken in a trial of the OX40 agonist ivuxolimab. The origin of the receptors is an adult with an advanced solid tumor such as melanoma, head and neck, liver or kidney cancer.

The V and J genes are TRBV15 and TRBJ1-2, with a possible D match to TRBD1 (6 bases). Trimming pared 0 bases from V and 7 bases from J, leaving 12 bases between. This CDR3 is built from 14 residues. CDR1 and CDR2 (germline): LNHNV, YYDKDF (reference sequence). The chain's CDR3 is CATSRDTGALGYTF. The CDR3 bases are TGTGCCACCAGCAGAGATACGGGGGCTCTTGGCTACACCTTC.

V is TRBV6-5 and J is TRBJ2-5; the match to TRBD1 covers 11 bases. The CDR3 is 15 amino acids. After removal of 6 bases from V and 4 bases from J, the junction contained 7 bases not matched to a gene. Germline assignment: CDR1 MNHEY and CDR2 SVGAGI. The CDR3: CASSPRTGGRETQYF. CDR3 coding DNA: TGTGCCAGCAGCCCGCGGACAGGGGGCCGAGAGACCCAGTACTTC.

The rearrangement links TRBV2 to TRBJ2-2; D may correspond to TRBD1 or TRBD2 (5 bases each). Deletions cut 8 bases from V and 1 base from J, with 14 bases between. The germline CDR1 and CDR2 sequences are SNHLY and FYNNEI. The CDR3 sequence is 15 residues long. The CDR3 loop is CASRERDQNTGELFF. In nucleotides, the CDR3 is TGTGCCAGCCGAGAGAGGGACCAGAACACCGGGGAGCTGTTTTTT.

CDR3 sequence reads: CAASGLGIGNQPQHF. Written as DNA, the CDR3 is TGTGCCGCCTCGGGGTTGGGAATCGGCAATCAGCCCCAGCATTTT. J is TRBJ1-5 and V is TRBV6-1, with unresolved D. Germline V gene sequence: CDR1 MNHNS, CDR2 SASEGT. There are 15 residues in the CDR3. The germline V and J ends were trimmed by 11 bases and 2 bases, with 19 bases remaining between them.

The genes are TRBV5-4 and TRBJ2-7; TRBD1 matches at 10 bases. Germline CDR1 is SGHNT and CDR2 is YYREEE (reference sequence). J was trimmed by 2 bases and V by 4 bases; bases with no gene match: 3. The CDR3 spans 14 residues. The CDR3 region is CASSEGQGTYEQYF. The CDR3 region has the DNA TGTGCCAGCAGCGAGGGACAGGGGACCTACGAGCAGTACTTC.

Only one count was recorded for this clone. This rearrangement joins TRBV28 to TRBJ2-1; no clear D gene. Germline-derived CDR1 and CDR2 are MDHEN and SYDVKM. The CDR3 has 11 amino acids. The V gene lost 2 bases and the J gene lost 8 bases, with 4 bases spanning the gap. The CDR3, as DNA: TGTGCCAGCAGTTTACGGGATGAGCAGTTCTTC. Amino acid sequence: CASSLRDEQFF.

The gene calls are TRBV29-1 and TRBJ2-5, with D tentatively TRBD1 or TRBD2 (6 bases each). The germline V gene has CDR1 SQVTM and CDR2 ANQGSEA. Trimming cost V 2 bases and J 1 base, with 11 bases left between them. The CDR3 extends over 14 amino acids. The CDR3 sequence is CSVETGGGQETQYF. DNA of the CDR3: TGCAGCGTTGAAACAGGAGGGGGCCAAGAGACCCAGTACTTC.

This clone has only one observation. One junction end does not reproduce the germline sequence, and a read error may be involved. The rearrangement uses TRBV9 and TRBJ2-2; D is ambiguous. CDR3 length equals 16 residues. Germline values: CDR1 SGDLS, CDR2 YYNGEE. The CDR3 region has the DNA TGTGCCAGCAGCGTTAGGACGCTACAGAACAGCGGGGAGCTGTTTTTT. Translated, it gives CASSVRTLQNSGELFF.

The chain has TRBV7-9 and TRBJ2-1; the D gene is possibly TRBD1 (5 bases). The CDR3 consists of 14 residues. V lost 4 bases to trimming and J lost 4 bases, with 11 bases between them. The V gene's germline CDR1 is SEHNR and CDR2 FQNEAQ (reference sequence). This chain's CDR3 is CASSSFSGYNEQFF. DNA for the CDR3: TGTGCCAGCAGCTCCTTTTCAGGGTACAATGAGCAGTTCTTC. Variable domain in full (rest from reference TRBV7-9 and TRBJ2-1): DTGVSQNPRHKITKRGQNVTFRCDPISEHNRLYWYRQTLGQGPEFLTYFQNEAQLEKSRLLSDRFSAERPKGSFSTLEIQRTEQGDSAMYLCASSSFSGYNEQFFGPGTRLTVL.

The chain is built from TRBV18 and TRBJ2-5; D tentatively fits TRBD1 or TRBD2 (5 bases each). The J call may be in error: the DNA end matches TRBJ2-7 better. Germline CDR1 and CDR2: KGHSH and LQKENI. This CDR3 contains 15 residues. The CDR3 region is CASSPSRDQVYEQYF. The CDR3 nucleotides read TGTGCCAGCTCCCCTTCTCGGGACCAGGTCTACGAGCAGTACTTC.

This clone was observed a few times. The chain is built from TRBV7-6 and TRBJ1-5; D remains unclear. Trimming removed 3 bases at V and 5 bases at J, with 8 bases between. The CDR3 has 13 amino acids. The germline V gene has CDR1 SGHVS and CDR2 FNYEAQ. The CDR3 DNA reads TGTGCCAGCAGCTTCGACGGCTATCAGCCCCAGCATTTT. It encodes CASSFDGYQPQHF.

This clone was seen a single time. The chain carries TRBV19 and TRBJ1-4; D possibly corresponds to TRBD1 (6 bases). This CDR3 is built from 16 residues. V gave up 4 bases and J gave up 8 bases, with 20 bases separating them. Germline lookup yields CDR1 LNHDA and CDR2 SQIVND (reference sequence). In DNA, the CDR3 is TGTGCCAGTAGTAGAACCTGGACAGCCCAGTGGGAAAAACTGTTTTTT. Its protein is CASSRTWTAQWEKLFF.

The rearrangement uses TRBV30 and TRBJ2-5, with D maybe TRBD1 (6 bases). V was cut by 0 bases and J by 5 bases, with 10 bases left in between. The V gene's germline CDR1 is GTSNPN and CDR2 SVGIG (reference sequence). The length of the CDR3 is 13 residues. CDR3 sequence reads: CAWSVSGGETQYF. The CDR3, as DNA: TGTGCCTGGAGTGTCTCTGGGGGCGAGACCCAGTACTTC.

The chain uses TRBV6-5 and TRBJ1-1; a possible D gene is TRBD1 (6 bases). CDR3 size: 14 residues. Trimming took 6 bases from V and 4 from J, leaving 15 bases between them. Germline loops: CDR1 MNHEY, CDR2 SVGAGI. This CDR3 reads CASRATGRFTEAFF. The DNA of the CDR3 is TGTGCCAGCAGAGCCACAGGGCGATTCACTGAAGCTTTCTTT.

CDR3 region: CASSVGGKAGELFF. CDR3 nucleotides: TGTGCCAGCAGCGTTGGGGGGAAAGCCGGGGAGCTGTTTTTT. The V and J genes are TRBV9 and TRBJ2-2; D possibly corresponds to TRBD2 (6 bases). CDR3 length equals 14 residues. Trimming shortened V by 2 bases and J by 6 bases, and 11 bases separated the two germline ends. Germline V gives CDR1 SGDLS, CDR2 YYNGEE.

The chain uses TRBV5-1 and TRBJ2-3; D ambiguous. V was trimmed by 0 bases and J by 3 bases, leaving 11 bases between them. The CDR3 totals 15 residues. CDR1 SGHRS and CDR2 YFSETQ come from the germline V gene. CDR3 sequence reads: CASSLATGATDTQYF. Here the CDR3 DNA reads TGCGCCAGCAGCTTGGCCACGGGTGCGACAGATACGCAGTATTTT. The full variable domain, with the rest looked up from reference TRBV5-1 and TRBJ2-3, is KAGVTQTPRYLIKTRGQQVTLSCSPISGHRSVSWYQQTPGQGLQFLFEYFSETQRNKGNFPGRFSGRQFSNSRSEMNVSTLELGDSALYLCASSLATGATDTQYFGPGTRLTVL.

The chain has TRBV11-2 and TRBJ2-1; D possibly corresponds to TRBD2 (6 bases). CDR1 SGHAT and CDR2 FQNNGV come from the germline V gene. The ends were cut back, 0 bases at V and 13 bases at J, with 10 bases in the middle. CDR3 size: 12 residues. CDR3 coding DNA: TGTGCCAGCAGCTTAGAACAGCGGGCCCAGTTCTTC. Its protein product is CASSLEQRAQFF.

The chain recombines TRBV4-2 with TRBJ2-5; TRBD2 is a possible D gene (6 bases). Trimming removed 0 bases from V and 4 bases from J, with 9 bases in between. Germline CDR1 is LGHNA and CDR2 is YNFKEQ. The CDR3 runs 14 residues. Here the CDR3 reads CASSQEEGRETQYF. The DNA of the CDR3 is TGTGCCAGCAGCCAAGAGGAGGGCCGAGAGACCCAGTACTTC.

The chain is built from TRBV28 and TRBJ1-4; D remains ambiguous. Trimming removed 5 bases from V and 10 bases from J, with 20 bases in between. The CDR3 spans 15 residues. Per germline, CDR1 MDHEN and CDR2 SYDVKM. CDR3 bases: TGTGCCAGCAGTCCCCCGCGGAGGTCGGGTGGAAAACTGTTTTTT. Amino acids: CASSPPRRSGGKLFF.

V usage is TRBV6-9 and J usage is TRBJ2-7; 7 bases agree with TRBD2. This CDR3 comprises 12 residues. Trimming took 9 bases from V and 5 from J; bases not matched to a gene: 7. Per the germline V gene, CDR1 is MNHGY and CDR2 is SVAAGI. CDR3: CARGTNTHEQYF. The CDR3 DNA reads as TGTGCCAGGGGGACTAATACCCACGAGCAGTACTTC.

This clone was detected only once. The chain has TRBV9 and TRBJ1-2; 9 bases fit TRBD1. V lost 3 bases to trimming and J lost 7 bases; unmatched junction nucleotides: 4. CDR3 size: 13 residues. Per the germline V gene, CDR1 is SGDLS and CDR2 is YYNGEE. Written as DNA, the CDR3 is TGTGCCAGCAGCGGGGGACAGGGAGGTGGCTACACCTTC. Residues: CASSGGQGGGYTF. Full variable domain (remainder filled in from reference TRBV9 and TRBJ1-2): DSGVTQTPKHLITATGQRVTLRCSPRSGDLSVYWYQQSLDQGLQFLIQYYNGEERAKGNILERFSAQQFPDLHSELNLSSLELGDSALYFCASSGGQGGGYTFGSGTRLTVV.

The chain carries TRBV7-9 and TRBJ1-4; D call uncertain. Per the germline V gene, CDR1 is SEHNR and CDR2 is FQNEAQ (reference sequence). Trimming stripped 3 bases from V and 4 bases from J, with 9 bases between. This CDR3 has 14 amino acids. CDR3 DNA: TGTGCCAGCAGCTTTAGGCCTGATAATGAAAAACTGTTTTTT. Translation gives CASSFRPDNEKLFF.